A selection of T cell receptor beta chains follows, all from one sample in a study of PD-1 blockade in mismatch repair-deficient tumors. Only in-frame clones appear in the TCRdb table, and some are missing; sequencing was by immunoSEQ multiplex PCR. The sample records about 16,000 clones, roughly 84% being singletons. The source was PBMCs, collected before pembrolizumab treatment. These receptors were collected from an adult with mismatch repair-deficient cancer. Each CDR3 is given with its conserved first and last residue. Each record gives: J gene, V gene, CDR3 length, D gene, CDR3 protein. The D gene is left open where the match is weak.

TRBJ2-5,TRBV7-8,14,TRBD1,CASSLYRGQETQYF
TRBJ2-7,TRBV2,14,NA,CAISTHTGTYEQYF
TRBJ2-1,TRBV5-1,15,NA,CASSLVAVTGNEQFF
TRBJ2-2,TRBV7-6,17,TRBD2,CASSPHTSGRNTGELFF
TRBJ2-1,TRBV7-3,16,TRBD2,CASSSFTSGRTNEQFF
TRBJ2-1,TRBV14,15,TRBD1,CASSPHRDRVNEQFF
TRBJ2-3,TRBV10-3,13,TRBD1,CAISSDRVNTQYF
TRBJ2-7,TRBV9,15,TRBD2,CASSVGSGLAGEQYF
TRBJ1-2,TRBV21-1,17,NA,CASSNPKGGQGDYGYTF
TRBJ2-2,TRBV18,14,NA,CASSEGANTGELFF
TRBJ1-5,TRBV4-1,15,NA,CASSQEPGGHQPQHF
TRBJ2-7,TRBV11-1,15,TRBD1,CASSFPRQGSYEQYF
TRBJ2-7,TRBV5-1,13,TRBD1,CASGINRGLEQYF
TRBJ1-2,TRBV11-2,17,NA,CASSHYLRMKWNHGYTF
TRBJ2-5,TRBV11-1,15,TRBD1,CASSLGGTGLETQYF
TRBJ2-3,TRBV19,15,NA,CASSIWQGWADTQYF
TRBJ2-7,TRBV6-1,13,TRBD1,CASSGQGRDEQYF
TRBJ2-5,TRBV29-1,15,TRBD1,CSVEGPQGAGETQYF
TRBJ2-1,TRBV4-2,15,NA,CASSQEGSRGGEQFF
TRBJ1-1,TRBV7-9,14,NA,CASSRTGLDTEAFF
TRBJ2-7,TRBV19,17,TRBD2,CASSTLPTSGGFYEQYF
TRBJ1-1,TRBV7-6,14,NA,CASSRRGMNTEAFF
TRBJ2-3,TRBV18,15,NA,CASSPLAVNTDTQYF
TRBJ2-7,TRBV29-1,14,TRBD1,CSVELGTGGYEQYF
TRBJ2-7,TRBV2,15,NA,CASSEAKGDSYEQYF
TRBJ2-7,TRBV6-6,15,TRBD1,CASSYFIRGTYEQYF
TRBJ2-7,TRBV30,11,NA,CAWSDKGEQYF
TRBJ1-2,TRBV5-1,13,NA,CASSFGGDYGYTF
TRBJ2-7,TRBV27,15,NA,CASSTGQMGVYEQYF
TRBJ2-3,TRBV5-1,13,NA,CASRTDFSDTQYF
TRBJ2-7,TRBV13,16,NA,CASSLKPGIGGYEQYF
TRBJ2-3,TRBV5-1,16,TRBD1,CASSLRGRTGLDTQYF
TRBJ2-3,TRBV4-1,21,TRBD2,CASSRSRGAGGPGFNTDTQYF